The sequence of this TCR beta chain was determined in a study of shared clonotypes between healthy human individuals. Study at large: Used for every donor were three CD4 naive, three CD4 memory, two CD8 naive and one CD8 memory plate. Broader study findings: Sharing across four donors was highest in naive CD4 (approximately 5%) and lowest in memory CD8 (around 0.4%).

In the case of this clone: As yet, its antigen is unknown. The sample contains more than one DNA sequence encoding this CDR3.

The germline CDR1 and CDR2 sequences are SGHDT and YYEEEE. V lost 0 bases and J lost 6, with 7 bases in between. The CDR3 totals 12 residues. Sequenced by immunoSEQ multiplex PCR; TCRdb stores in-frame clones only, minus some. Of around 2,000,000 clones in the sample, approximately 94% were seen once. Naive CD8 cells lacked CD45RO, underwent positive selection for CCR7 and left out terminally differentiated effector memory CD45RA+ cells. J is TRBJ2-7 and V is TRBV5-6, with D possibly matching TRBD2 (5 bases). Sequencing input: naive CD8+ T cells sorted from blood. The sequence came from a man aged 18 to 30 in good health. The CDR3 region is CASSLVSGEQYF. The CDR3 DNA sequence: TGTGCCAGCAGCTTGGTCAGCGGCGAGCAGTACTTC.